The 9 T cell receptor beta chains presented below share a single source sample, sequenced in a study of blood T cell repertoires in COVID-19. Assay used: immunoSEQ multiplex PCR; TCRdb lists only in-frame clones, some missing. The sample contains approximately 290,000 clones, 87% of which appear only once. The sequencing sample was made of peripheral blood. The receptor source for this set is a man in his late teens or twenties with active or convalescent COVID-19.

The chain recombines TRBV27 with TRBJ2-7, with a possible D match to TRBD1 (6 bases). CDR3 length: 8 amino acids. The germline CDR1 and CDR2 sequences are MNHEY and SMNVEV (reference sequence). Trimming cost V 11 bases and J 12 bases, with 11 bases left between them. In DNA, the CDR3 is TGTGCCGGGGACAAGAGGTACTTC. It codes for CAGDKRYF.

This sequence joins TRBV4-1 and TRBJ1-5, with 12 bases identical to TRBD1. V lost 4 bases, J lost 7 bases, and 5 bases stayed unmatched. Per germline, CDR1 MGHRA and CDR2 YSYEKL. The CDR3 runs to 15 residues. The CDR3 sequence is CASSLGTGGEQPQHF. The CDR3 bases are TGCGCCAGCAGCCTCGGGACAGGGGGCGAGCAGCCCCAGCATTTT.

The chain combines TRBV3-1 (or the pseudogene TRBV3-2) with TRBJ1-6; 8 positions match TRBD1. Germline values: CDR1 LGHDT, CDR2 YNNKEL (reference sequence). Trimming removed 2 bases from V and 8 bases from J; junction bases left unmatched: 2. This CDR3 has 14 amino acids. The CDR3 nucleotides read TGTGCCAGCAGCCAACCAGGGGGCGATTCACCCCTCCACTTT. It encodes CASSQPGGDSPLHF.

This clone came up a few times. The chain joins TRBV5-1 to TRBJ2-2; D uncertain. Per germline, CDR1 SGHRS and CDR2 YFSETQ. V gave up 0 bases and J gave up 4 bases, with 10 bases separating them. The CDR3 totals 15 residues. The CDR3 loop reads CASSLVSSSTGELFF. The CDR3 nucleotides are TGCGCCAGCAGCTTGGTGAGCTCCTCCACCGGGGAGCTGTTTTTT.

This clone has only one observation. The gene calls are TRBV9 and TRBJ2-1; 11 positions agree with TRBD2. V lost 3 bases and J lost 5; bases outside the gene matches: 7. From germline, CDR1 is SGDLS and CDR2 YYNGEE. The CDR3 has 16 residues. CDR3 sequence (DNA): TGTGCCAGCAGCGACCCCGGGACTAGCGGTAACAATGAGCAGTTCTTC. This encodes CASSDPGTSGNNEQFF.

The V and J genes are TRBV11-3 and TRBJ1-5; 8 bases are a match to TRBD1. The length of the CDR3 is 16 residues. CDR1 and CDR2 from the germline V gene are SGHNT and YENEEA. J lost 7 bases, V lost 4 bases, and 12 bases had no gene match. The CDR3 spells CASSSVPGGAQQPQHF. The CDR3 coding sequence is TGTGCCAGCAGCTCCGTTCCAGGGGGCGCGCAGCAGCCCCAGCATTTT.

This chain connects TRBV6-5 to TRBJ2-2; the D gene is possibly TRBD1 (5 bases). The germline gives CDR1 MNHEY, CDR2 SVGAGI. V lost 5 bases and J lost 4, with 11 bases in between. CDR3 length equals 14 residues. CDR3 amino acids: CASSPAQVTGELFF. CDR3 coding DNA: TGTGCCAGCAGTCCCGCACAGGTCACCGGGGAGCTGTTTTTT.

The CDR3 reads CASSARGEWADTQYF. Here the CDR3 DNA reads TGTGCCAGCAGCGCCCGCGGGGAGTGGGCAGATACGCAGTATTTT. V is TRBV9 and J is TRBJ2-3; tentatively, D is TRBD2 (6 bases). This CDR3 contains 15 residues. The germline V gene has CDR1 SGDLS and CDR2 YYNGEE. V lost 3 bases and J lost 4, with 15 bases in between.

The table lists this clone with a count of one. The rearrangement uses TRBV24-1 and TRBJ2-2; 13 nucleotides agree with TRBD2. CDR1 is KGHDR and CDR2 is SFDVKD in the germline V gene. V lost 3 bases to trimming and J lost 0 bases; unmatched junction nucleotides: 6. This CDR3 region has 19 residues. CDR3 nucleotides: TGTGCCACCAGTGATCCCTCCGGACTAGCGGGAGCGAACACCGGGGAGCTGTTTTTT. Amino acid sequence: CATSDPSGLAGANTGELFF.